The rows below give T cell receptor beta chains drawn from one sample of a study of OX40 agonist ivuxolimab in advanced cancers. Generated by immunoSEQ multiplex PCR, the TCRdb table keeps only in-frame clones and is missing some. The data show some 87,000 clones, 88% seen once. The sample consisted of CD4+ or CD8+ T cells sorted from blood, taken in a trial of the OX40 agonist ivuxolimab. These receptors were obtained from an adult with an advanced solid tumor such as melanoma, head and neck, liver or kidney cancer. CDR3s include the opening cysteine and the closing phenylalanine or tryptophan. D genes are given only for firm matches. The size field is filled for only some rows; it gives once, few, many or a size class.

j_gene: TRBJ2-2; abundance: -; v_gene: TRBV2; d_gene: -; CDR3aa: CASNQGRNTGELFF; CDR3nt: TGTGCCAGCAACCAGGGGCGGAACACCGGGGAGCTGTTTTTT
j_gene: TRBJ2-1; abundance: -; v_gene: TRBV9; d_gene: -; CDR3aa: CASSVGENNEQFF; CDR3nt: TGTGCCAGCAGCGTAGGGGAGAACAATGAGCAGTTCTTC
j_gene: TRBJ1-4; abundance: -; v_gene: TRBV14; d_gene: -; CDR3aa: CASSRADGEKLFF; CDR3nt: TGTGCCAGCAGCCGGGCGGACGGCGAAAAACTGTTTTTT
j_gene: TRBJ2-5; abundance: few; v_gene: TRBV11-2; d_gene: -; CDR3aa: CASSLLVEETQYF; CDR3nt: TGTGCCAGCAGCTTATTGGTCGAAGAGACCCAGTACTTC
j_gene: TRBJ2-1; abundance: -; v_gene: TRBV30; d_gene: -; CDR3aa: CAWSVPVGGNEQFF; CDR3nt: TGTGCCTGGAGTGTACCCGTTGGGGGCAATGAGCAGTTCTTC
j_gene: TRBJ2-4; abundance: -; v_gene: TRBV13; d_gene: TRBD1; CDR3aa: CASSLNGGTVKNIQYF; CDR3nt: TGTGCCAGCAGCTTAAACGGTGGGACAGTCAAAAACATTCAGTACTTC
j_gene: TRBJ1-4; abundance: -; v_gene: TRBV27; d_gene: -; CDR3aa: CASSLRYRTHEKLFF; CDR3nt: TGTGCCAGCAGTCTACGATATCGGACCCATGAAAAACTGTTTTTT
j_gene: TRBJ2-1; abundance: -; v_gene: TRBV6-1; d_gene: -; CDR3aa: CASSEAGTDEQFF; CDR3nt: TGTGCCAGCAGTGAAGCGGGGACGGATGAGCAGTTCTTC
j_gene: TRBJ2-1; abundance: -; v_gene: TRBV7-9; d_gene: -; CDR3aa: CASSPAGNTYNEQFF; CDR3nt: TGTGCCAGCAGCCCAGCAGGGAACACCTACAATGAGCAGTTCTTC
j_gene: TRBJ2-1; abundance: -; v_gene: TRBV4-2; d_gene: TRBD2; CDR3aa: CASSQDAERGQFF; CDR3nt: TGTGCCAGCAGCCAAGACGCGGAGCGGGGGCAGTTCTTC
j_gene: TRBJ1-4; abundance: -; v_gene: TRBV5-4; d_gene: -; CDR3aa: CASSFMGDNEKLFF; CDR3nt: TGTGCCAGCAGCTTCATGGGTGATAATGAAAAACTGTTTTTT
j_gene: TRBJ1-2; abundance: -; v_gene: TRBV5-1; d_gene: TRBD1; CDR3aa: CASSLVGTGGYGYTF; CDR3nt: TGCGCCAGCAGCTTGGTCGGGACAGGGGGCTATGGCTACACCTTC
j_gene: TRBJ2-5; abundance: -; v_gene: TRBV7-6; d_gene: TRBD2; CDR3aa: CASSLWSLAGRETQYF; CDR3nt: TGTGCCAGCAGCTTATGGTCCCTAGCGGGGAGAGAGACCCAGTACTTC
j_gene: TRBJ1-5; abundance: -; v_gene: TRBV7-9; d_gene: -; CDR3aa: CASRFPPGPGATGNQPQHF; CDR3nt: TGTGCCAGCAGATTCCCCCCGGGACCCGGGGCGACAGGCAATCAGCCCCAGCATTTT
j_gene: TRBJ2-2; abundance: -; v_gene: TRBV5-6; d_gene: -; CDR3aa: CASSFGFERELFF; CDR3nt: TGTGCCAGCAGCTTTGGATTCGAGCGGGAGCTGTTTTTT
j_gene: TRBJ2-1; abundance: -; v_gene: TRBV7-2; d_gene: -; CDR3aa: CASSLYGENEQFF; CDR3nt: TGTGCCAGCAGCTTATATGGTGAGAATGAGCAGTTCTTC
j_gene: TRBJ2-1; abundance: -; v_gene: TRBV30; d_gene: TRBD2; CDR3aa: CAWDKGGRSEQFF; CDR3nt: TGTGCCTGGGACAAGGGCGGGAGGAGTGAGCAGTTCTTC
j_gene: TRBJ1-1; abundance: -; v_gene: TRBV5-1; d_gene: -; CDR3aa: CASSLETAGVKAFF; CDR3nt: TGCGCCAGCAGCTTGGAGACAGCGGGCGTCAAAGCTTTCTTT
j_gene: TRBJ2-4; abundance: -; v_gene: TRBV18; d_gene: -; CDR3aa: CASSLDSKNIQYF; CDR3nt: TGTGCCAGCTCCCTGGATTCCAAAAACATTCAGTACTTC
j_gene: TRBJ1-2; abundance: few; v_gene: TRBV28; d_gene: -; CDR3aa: CASSLARRGYTF; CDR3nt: TGTGCCAGCAGTTTAGCGCGGAGAGGCTACACCTTC
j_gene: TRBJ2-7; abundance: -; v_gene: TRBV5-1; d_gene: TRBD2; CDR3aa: CASSFFPGLGNEQYF; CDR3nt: TGCGCCAGCAGCTTTTTCCCGGGACTAGGCAACGAGCAGTACTTC
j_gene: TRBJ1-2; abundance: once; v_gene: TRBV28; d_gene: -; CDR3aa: CASSTSNYGYTF; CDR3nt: TGTGCCAGCAGCACTTCAAACTATGGCTACACCTTC
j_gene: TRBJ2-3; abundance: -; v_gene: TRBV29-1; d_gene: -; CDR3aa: CSAGESDTQYF; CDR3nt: TGCAGCGCCGGCGAGTCAGATACGCAGTATTTT
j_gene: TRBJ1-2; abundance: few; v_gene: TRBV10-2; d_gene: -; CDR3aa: CASSRSLYGYTF; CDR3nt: TGCGCCAGCAGCAGGAGCCTCTATGGCTACACCTTC
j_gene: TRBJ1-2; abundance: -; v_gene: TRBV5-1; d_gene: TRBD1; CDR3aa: CASSSRTDRGYGYTF; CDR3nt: TGCGCCAGCAGCTCAAGGACAGACAGGGGCTATGGCTACACCTTC
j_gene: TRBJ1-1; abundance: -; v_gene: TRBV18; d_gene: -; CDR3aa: CASSRQKGRGGSEAFF; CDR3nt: TGTGCCAGCTCACGACAAAAGGGGCGCGGTGGTAGTGAAGCTTTCTTT
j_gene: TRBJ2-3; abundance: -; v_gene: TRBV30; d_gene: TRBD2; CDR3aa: CAWSVRTSGDTDTQYF; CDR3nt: TGTGCCTGGAGTGTACGGACTAGCGGGGACACAGATACGCAGTATTTT
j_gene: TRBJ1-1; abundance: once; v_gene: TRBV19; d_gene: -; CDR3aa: CASSSPAGVLNTEAFF; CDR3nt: TGTGCCAGTAGTAGCCCCGCCGGGGTCCTGAACACTGAAGCTTTCTTT
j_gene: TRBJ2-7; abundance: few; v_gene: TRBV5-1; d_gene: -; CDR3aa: CASSLGGRSEQYF; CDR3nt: TGCGCCAGCAGCTTGGGGGGACGAAGCGAGCAGTACTTC
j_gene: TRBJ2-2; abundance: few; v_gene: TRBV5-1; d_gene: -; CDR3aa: CASSAPSRGSGETGELFF; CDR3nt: TGCGCCAGCAGCGCCCCAAGTCGGGGTTCGGGAGAAACCGGGGAGCTGTTTTTT
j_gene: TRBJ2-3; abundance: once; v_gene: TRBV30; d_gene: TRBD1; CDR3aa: CAWIIPGQGIDTQYF; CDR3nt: TGTGCCTGGATTATTCCGGGACAGGGGATAGATACGCAGTATTTT
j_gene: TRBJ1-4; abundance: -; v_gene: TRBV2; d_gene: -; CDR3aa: CASGETGTLEGKLFF; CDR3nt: TGTGCCAGCGGGGAGACCGGGACACTCGAGGGAAAACTGTTTTTT
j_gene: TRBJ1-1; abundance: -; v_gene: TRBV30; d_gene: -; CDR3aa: CAWSRNTEAFF; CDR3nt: TGTGCCTGGAGTCGCAACACTGAAGCTTTCTTT
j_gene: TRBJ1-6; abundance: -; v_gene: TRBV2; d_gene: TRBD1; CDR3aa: CASSTGTGNSPLHF; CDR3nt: TGTGCCAGCAGTACCGGGACAGGGAATTCACCCCTCCACTTT
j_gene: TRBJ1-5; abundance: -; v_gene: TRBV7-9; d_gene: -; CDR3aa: CASSLGAGDQPQHF; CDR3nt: TGTGCCAGCAGCTTAGGGGCAGGGGACCAGCCCCAGCATTTT
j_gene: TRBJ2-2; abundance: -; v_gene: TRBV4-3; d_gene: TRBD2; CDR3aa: CASSQEGLAGGTGELFF; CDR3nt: TGCGCCAGCAGCCAAGAAGGCCTAGCGGGGGGTACCGGGGAGCTGTTTTTT
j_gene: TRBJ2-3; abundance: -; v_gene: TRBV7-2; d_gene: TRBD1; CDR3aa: CASSPGQGPDTQYF; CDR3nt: TGTGCCAGCAGCCCAGGACAGGGGCCGGATACGCAGTATTTT
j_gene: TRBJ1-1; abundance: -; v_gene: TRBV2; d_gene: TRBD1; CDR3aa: CASSRQGSLTFTEAFF; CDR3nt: TGTGCCAGCAGTCGACAGGGCTCGCTAACATTCACTGAAGCTTTCTTT
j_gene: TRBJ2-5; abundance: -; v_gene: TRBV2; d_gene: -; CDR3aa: CASSEDQGMRETQYF; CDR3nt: TGTGCCAGCAGTGAGGACCAGGGGATGAGAGAGACCCAGTACTTC
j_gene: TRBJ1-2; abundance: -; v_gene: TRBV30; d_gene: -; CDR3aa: CAWSVRAGYGYTF; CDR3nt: TGTGCCTGGAGTGTACGGGCAGGGTATGGCTACACCTTC
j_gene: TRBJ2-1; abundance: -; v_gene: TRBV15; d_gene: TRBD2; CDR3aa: CATSREASGSPYNEQFF; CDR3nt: TGTGCCACCAGCAGAGAGGCTAGCGGGAGCCCCTACAATGAGCAGTTCTTC
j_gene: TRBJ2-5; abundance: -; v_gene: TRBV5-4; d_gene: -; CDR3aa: CASSPYSGLGETQYF; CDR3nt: TGTGCCAGCAGTCCGTATTCAGGGCTGGGGGAGACCCAGTACTTC
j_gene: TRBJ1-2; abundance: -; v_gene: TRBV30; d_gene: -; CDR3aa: CAWSVPGVHYTF; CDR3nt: TGTGCCTGGAGTGTACCCGGAGTCCACTACACCTTC
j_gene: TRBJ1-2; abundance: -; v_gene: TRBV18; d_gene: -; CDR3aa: CASSPGSSLGGYTF; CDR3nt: TGTGCCAGCTCACCGGGCTCCAGCCTTGGTGGCTACACCTTC
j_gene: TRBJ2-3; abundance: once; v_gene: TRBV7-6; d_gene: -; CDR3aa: CASSLAPTGGPTDTQYF; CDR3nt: TGTGCCAGCAGCTTAGCGCCTACCGGGGGGCCCACAGATACGCAGTATTTT
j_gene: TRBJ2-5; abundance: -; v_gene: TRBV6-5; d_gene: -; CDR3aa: CASSYGLTGREPQYF; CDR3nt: TGTGCCAGCAGTTACGGGCTAACAGGGCGGGAGCCCCAGTACTTC
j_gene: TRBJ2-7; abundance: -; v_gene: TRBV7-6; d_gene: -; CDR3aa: CASSLEVSGYEQYF; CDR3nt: TGTGCCAGCAGCTTAGAAGTCTCGGGCTACGAGCAGTACTTC
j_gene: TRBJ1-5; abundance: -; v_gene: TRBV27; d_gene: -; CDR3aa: CASSSAGTNQPQHF; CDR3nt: TGTGCCAGCAGTTCGGCAGGGACCAATCAGCCCCAGCATTTT
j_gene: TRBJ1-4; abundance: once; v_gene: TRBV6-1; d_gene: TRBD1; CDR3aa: CASSALRGANEKLFF; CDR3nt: TGTGCCAGCAGTGCCCTCAGGGGGGCTAATGAAAAACTGTTTTTT
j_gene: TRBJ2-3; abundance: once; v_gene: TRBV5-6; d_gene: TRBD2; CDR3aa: CASSPGTSAVTDTQYF; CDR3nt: TGTGCCAGCAGCCCCGGGACTAGCGCGGTCACAGATACGCAGTATTTT
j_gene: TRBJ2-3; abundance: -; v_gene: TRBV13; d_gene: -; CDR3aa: CASSLGLGGGTQYF; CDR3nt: TGTGCCAGCAGCTTAGGCCTTGGGGGCGGGACGCAGTATTTT
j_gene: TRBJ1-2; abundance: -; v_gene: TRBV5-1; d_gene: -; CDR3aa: CASSFLAGDGYTF; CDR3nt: TGCGCCAGCAGCTTTCTGGCAGGAGATGGCTACACCTTC
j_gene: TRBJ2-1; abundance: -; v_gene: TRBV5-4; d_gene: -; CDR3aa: CASSLDGTGYNEQFF; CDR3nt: TGTGCCAGCAGCTTGGACGGGACGGGGTACAATGAGCAGTTCTTC
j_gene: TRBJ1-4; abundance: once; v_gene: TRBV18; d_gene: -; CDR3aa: CASSRHGTNEKLFF; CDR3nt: TGTGCCAGCTCACGCCATGGGACTAATGAAAAACTGTTTTTT
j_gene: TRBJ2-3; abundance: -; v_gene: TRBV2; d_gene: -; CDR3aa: CARRTYTDTQYF; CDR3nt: TGTGCCAGAAGGACTTACACAGATACGCAGTATTTT
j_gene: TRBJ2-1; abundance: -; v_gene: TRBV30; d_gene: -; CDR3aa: CAWTLSGGEQFF; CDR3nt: TGTGCCTGGACTTTATCAGGAGGTGAGCAGTTCTTC
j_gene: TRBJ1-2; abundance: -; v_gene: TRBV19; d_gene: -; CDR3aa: CASSVTGRYGYTF; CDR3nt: TGTGCCAGTAGTGTTACCGGGCGTTATGGCTACACCTTC
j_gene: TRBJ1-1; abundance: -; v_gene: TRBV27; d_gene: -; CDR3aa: CASSRQVTTEAFF; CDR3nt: TGTGCCAGCAGCCGACAAGTGACTACTGAAGCTTTCTTT